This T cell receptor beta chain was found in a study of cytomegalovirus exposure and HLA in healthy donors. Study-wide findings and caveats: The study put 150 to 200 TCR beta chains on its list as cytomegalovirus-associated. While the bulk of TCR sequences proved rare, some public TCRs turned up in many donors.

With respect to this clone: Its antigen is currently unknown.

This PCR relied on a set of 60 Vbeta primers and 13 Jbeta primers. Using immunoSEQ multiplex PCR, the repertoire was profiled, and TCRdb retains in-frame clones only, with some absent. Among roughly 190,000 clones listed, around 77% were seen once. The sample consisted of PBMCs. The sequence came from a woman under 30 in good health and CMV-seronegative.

CDR3 protein: CASSQQERMNTEAFF. The CDR3 nucleotides are TGCGCCAGCAGCCAACAGGAAAGGATGAACACTGAAGCTTTCTTT. J is TRBJ1-1 and V is TRBV4-1; no firm D call. The CDR3 contains 15 residues. Germline CDR1 is MGHRA and CDR2 is YSYEKL. Trimming removed 2 bases at V and 0 bases at J, with 10 bases between.